The rows below give T cell receptor beta chains drawn from one sample of a study of blood T cell repertoires in COVID-19. Method: immunoSEQ multiplex PCR; TCRdb's copy keeps in-frame clones and lacks some. The data contain about 130,000 clones, over 75% of them singletons. Sequencing was done on a sample of peripheral blood. These receptors came from a man aged 25 to 45 with COVID-19, enrolled during active disease. The CDR3 runs from the conserved cysteine through the conserved F or W. Rows may omit the clone size; those that give it use once, few, many or a size class.

abundance: NA
j_gene: TRBJ2-7
v_gene: TRBV6-4
CDR3aa: CASSDVASGGVEQYF

abundance: once
j_gene: TRBJ2-5
v_gene: TRBV30
CDR3aa: CAWSVVASAWEETQYF

abundance: NA
j_gene: TRBJ1-5
v_gene: TRBV21-1
CDR3aa: CASSSPRAGQPQHF

abundance: NA
j_gene: TRBJ1-1
v_gene: TRBV19
CDR3aa: CAIQGWRTEAFF

abundance: NA
j_gene: TRBJ1-1
v_gene: TRBV9
CDR3aa: CASSSKERTEAFF

abundance: NA
j_gene: TRBJ1-3
v_gene: TRBV4-1
CDR3aa: CASSQGTTGNTIYF

abundance: NA
j_gene: TRBJ2-5
v_gene: TRBV4-2
CDR3aa: CASSQGGVYQETQYF

abundance: NA
j_gene: TRBJ2-1
v_gene: TRBV28
CDR3aa: CASRQGADEQFF

abundance: once
j_gene: TRBJ1-2
v_gene: TRBV28
CDR3aa: CASRFRTGGFGYTF

abundance: NA
j_gene: TRBJ2-7
v_gene: TRBV28
CDR3aa: CASSLRGASYEQYF

abundance: NA
j_gene: TRBJ1-3
v_gene: TRBV4-3
CDR3aa: CASSQDDRAGNTIYF

abundance: NA
j_gene: TRBJ1-4
v_gene: TRBV28
CDR3aa: CASRGSGKLFF

abundance: NA
j_gene: TRBJ1-6
v_gene: TRBV7-9
CDR3aa: CASNDGQGENSPLHF

abundance: NA
j_gene: TRBJ2-7
v_gene: TRBV5-1
CDR3aa: CASSRGEHEQYF

abundance: NA
j_gene: TRBJ1-1
v_gene: TRBV2
CDR3aa: CASSLEWGVNTEAFF

abundance: NA
j_gene: TRBJ1-1
v_gene: TRBV18
CDR3aa: CASSPTPWDRGQAFF

abundance: NA
j_gene: TRBJ2-7
v_gene: TRBV6-2/TRBV6-3
CDR3aa: CASSYSWPKSYEQYF

abundance: NA
j_gene: TRBJ2-2
v_gene: TRBV19
CDR3aa: CASRGLADTGELFF